What follows is one TCR beta chain and its context. This sample is part of a study of T cell changes during pregnancy in multiple sclerosis. The junction had 6 bases not matched to a gene; V was cut back by 4 bases and J by 2 bases. Germline V gives CDR1 WNHNN, CDR2 SYGVQD (reference sequence). The length of the CDR3 is 15 residues. Method: immunoSEQ multiplex PCR; TCRdb's copy keeps in-frame clones and lacks some. The data show about 39,000 clones, with about 95% seen just once and roughly 1.7% held by the top ten. This TCR was recovered from a female donor with multiple sclerosis, enrolled in a pregnancy study. J is TRBJ2-7 and V is TRBV10-1, with 9 bases identical to TRBD2. The material was peripheral blood, obtained in the third trimester of pregnancy. The CDR3 loop is CASSVAGGPAYEQYF. The DNA for the CDR3 is TGCGCCAGCAGTGTGGCGGGAGGGCCCGCCTACGAGCAGTACTTC.